This T cell receptor beta chain was profiled in a study of TIL therapy for anti-PD-1-resistant metastatic lung cancer. Study as a whole: Four tumors were EGFR-mutant and two were ALK-rearranged. Tumors carried a median about 1.6 non-synonymous mutations per megabase.

Germline assignment: CDR1 SGHRS and CDR2 YFSETQ. The junction had 13 bases not matched to a gene; V was cut back by 1 base and J by 5 bases. The CDR3 extends over 17 amino acids. This was the immunoSEQ v3 assay. Libraries were sequenced to about 2 million read pairs (survey) or roughly 4.5-6.5 million (deep). Profiling relied on immunoSEQ multiplex PCR, and the TCRdb table lists in-frame clones only, not all of them. The profile covers approximately 95,000 clones, with 50% to 70% appearing a single time and approximately 11% taken by the ten largest. Whole-study results and caveats: TIL cultures after expansion showed higher clonality and lower diversity than baseline tumor (median 6% vs 31%).

Time point reported: pre-treatment sample, taken before nivolumab and TIL therapy. The tumor samples were excised metastases, mostly pleural nodules or supraclavicular lymph nodes. This clone was found a few times. Its antigen is not known. The sequence derives from a person aged 25-79 years with non-small cell lung cancer. The input for sequencing was tumor tissue, taken at baseline. The chain employs TRBV5-1 and TRBJ1-2; 8 bases fit TRBD1. The CDR3: CASSLSGGQAYVYGYTF. In DNA form, the CDR3 reads TGCGCCAGCAGCTTGAGTGGGGGACAGGCCTACGTTTATGGCTACACCTTC.